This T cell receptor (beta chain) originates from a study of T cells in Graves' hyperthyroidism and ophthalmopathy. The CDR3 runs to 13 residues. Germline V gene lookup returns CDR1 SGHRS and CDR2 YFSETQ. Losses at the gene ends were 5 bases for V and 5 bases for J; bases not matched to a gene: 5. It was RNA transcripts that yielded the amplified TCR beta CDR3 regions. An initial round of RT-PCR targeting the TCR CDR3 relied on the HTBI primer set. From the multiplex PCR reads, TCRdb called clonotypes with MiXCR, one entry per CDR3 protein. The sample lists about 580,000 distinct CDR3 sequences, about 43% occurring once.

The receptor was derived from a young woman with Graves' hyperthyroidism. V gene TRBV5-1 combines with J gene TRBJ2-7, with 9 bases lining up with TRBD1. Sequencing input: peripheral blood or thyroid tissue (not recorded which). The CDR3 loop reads CASRTGTGNEQYF. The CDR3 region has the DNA TGCGCCAGCAGGACCGGGACAGGGAACGAGCAGTACTTC.